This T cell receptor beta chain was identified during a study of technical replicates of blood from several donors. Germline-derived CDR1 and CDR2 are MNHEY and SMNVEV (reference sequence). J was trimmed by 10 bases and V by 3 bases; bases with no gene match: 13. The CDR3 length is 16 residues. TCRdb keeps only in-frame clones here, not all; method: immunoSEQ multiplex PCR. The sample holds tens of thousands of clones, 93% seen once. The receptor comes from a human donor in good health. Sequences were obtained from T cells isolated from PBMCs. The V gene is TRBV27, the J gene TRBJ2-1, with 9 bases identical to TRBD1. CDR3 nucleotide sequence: TGTGCCAGCAGTTTTGGGACAGGGAACCCCATTGGGGAGCAGTTCTTC. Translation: CASSFGTGNPIGEQFF.